Below, one T cell receptor (beta chain) is given with its context. Its cognate antigen is unknown. This record comes from a study of T-cell memory formation after mild COVID-19. Whole-study context: The two donors had largely donor-specific TCR clusters. Whole-study results and caveats: That cross-reactive memory joined was suggested by some responding clones appearing in pre-infection memory. Clones contracting day 15 to 85 were balanced CD4/CD8; later expanders leaned CD4+.

Constant-segment-primed 5'RACE gave TCR alpha and TCR beta cDNA libraries with sample barcodes and UMIs. TCRdb recomputed calls from the 5' RACE reads with MiXCR, one row per CDR3 protein. The repertoire consists of roughly 110,000 distinct CDR3 sequences, with 13% to 15% occurring once and the leading ten covering 35% to 50%. There are 15 residues in the CDR3. V lost 5 bases, J lost 5 bases, and 18 bases lay in between. Per the germline V gene, CDR1 is SGHVS and CDR2 is FQNEAQ. The receptor was isolated from a man between 18 and 35 years old who had mild COVID-19 (a few samples of this study predate the infection). Cell type and time point are not known. The chain couples TRBV7-8 to TRBJ2-5; unclear D gene. Sequencing was done on a sample of PBMCs or a T cell subset sorted from them (not recorded which). The CDR3 sequence: CASSPTDLNGETQYF. The CDR3 DNA reads TGTGCCAGCAGCCCTACCGATTTAAACGGGGAGACCCAGTACTTC.